These T cell receptor beta chains were read from a single sample in a study of T cell responses to AZD1222 COVID-19 vaccine. The method was immunoSEQ multiplex PCR; TCRdb's version includes in-frame clones alone and lacks a portion of them. The profile shows about 140,000 clones, 92% of them singletons. The sequencing used peripheral blood, collected 28 days after the second AZD1222 dose. The receptor set was obtained from an adult who received the AZD1222 COVID-19 vaccine. Each CDR3 is given with its conserved first and last residue.

j_call v_call cdr3_aa
TRBJ1-5 TRBV10-3 CAISRENSNQPQHF
TRBJ1-2 TRBV29-1 CSVAMGTYGYTF
TRBJ2-3 TRBV30 CAHKAAGAGDTQYF
TRBJ2-7 TRBV28 CASRLAGGFEQYF
TRBJ2-2 TRBV7-9 CASSFGTLNTGELFF
TRBJ1-5 TRBV19 CASSIDGNQPQHF
TRBJ2-2 TRBV9 CASSVATGRSALELFF
TRBJ1-3 TRBV2 CASSDAISGNTIYF
TRBJ2-2 TRBV9 CASSVSGSTNTGELFF
TRBJ1-4 TRBV9 CASSTRTGKNEKLFF
TRBJ1-1 TRBV9 CASSATGRGNTEAFF
TRBJ1-1 TRBV7-9 CASSLRGLGEAFF
TRBJ2-7 TRBV9 CASSFGLAGTYEQYF
TRBJ1-5 TRBV28 CASREDSQPQHF
TRBJ1-1 TRBV18 CASSSPTAPEAFF
TRBJ1-3 TRBV5-6 CASSQTGSGNTIYF
TRBJ1-2 TRBV20-1 CSASSGGLYGYTF
TRBJ1-6 TRBV28 CASRGTESSYNSPLHF
TRBJ1-2 TRBV25-1 CASRPLDRGQGMGGYTF
TRBJ1-5 TRBV19 CASTNEVVQPQHF
TRBJ2-7 TRBV6-5 CASSLSGRASYEQYF
TRBJ1-2 TRBV10-3 CAISESRQGNYGYTF
TRBJ2-4 TRBV5-6 CASSFSTIRNIQYF
TRBJ1-4 TRBV6-5 CASSAGTVNEKLFF
TRBJ1-3 TRBV11-2 CASSPRTGPSSGNTIYF
TRBJ2-5 TRBV28 CASSGPRKQGTETQYF
TRBJ2-1 TRBV9 CASSTLAGFSSYNEQFF
TRBJ1-1 TRBV30 CAWSNRVEAFF
TRBJ2-7 TRBV27 CASSFTAPTDYSSYEQYF
TRBJ1-6 TRBV9 CASSVEGNSPLHF
TRBJ2-7 TRBV3-1/TRBV3-2 CASSHASGQYF
TRBJ1-5 TRBV30 CAWNPGGVQPQHF
TRBJ2-7 TRBV11-3 CASSLTRNSYEQYF
TRBJ2-1 TRBV5-1 CASSWGNRASYNEQFF
TRBJ2-2 TRBV28 CASSKQGARTGELFF
TRBJ1-5 TRBV11-2 CASSLGGGNQPQHF
TRBJ2-1 TRBV28 CASNRGSGRSEQFF
TRBJ1-1 TRBV28 CASSSFREAFF
TRBJ2-1 TRBV12-3/TRBV12-4 CASSFIGNEQFF
TRBJ1-3 TRBV15 CATSRDSGDGNTIYF